Below, one T cell receptor beta chain is given with its context. Its antigen is not identified. This sample is part of a study of graft-versus-host responses after intestinal transplantation. Study background: Multivisceral, liver-intestinal, or isolated intestinal transplants were received by the recipients. Anti-thymocyte globulin induction, then tacrolimus and steroids for roughly 3 years, went to all recipients. Study findings and constraints: Analysis identified GvH clones in recipient marrow, with some appearing first in ileum or blood. Allograft graft-versus-host to host-versus-graft clonal ratios ran high in patients with graft-donor T cell macrochimerism.

Measured with immunoSEQ multiplex PCR; TCRdb has only the in-frame clones, and not every one. Altogether tens of thousands of clones are present, about nine tenths being singletons, with the ten largest covering over 0.08%. V dropped 4 bases and J dropped 3 bases, with 15 bases sitting between them. The germline gives CDR1 SGHDN, CDR2 FVKESK. The CDR3 length is 16 residues. The source is a human donor who received an intestinal transplant. The V gene is TRBV14, the J gene TRBJ2-2; no clear D. This sample comprised unstimulated CD4+ T cells sorted from spleen or lymph node cells, obtained before intestinal transplant. In nucleotides, the CDR3 is TGTGCCAGCAGCCTAGTACAAATGACTCACACCGGGGAGCTGTTTTTT. It yields the protein CASSLVQMTHTGELFF.